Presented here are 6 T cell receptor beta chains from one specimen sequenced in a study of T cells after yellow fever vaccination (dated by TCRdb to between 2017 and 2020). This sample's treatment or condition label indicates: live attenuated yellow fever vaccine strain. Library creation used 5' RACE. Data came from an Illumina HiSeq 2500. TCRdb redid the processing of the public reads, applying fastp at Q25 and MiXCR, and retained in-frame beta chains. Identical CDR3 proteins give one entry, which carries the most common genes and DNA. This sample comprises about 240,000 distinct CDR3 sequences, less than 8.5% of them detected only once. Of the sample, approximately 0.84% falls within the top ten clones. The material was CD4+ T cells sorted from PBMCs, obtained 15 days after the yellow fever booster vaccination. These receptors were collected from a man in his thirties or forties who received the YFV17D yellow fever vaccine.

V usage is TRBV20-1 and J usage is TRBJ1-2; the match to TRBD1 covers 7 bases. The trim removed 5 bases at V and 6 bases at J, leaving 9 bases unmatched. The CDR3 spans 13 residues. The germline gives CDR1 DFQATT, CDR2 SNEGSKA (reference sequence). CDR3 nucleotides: TGCAGTGCTTCTACAGGGGAGGGGAATGGCTACACCTTC. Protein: CSASTGEGNGYTF.

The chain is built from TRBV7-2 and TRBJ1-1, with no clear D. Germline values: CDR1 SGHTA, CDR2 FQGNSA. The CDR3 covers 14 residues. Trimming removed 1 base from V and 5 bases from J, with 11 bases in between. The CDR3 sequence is CASSLGQTKTEAFF. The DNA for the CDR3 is TGTGCCAGCAGCTTAGGGCAGACGAAAACTGAAGCTTTCTTT.

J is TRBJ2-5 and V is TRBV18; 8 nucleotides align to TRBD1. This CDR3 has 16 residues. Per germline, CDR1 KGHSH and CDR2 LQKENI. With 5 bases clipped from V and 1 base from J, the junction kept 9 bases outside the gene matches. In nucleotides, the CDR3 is TGTGCCAGCTCATCCCGACAGGGGACAACCCAAGAGACCCAGTACTTC. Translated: CASSSRQGTTQETQYF.

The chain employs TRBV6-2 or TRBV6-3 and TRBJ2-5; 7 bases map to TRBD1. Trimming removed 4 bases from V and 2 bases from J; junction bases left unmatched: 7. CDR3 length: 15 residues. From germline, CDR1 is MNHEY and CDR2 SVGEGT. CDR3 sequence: CASSSWTGPQETQYF. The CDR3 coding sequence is TGTGCCAGCAGTTCCTGGACAGGTCCTCAAGAGACCCAGTACTTC.

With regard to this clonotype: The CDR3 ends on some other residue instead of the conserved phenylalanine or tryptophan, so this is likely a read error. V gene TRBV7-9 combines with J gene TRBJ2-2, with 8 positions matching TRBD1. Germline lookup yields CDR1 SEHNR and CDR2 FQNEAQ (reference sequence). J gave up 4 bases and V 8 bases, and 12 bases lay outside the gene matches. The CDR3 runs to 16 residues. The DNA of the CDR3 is TGTGCCAGCCAAGTGGGTCCGGGACAGGTCACCGGGGAGCTGTTTCTT. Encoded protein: CASQVGPGQVTGELFL.

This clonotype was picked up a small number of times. Here the CDR3 reads CASSQDLNGGADTQYF. In DNA form, the CDR3 reads TGTGCCAGCAGCCAAGATTTAAACGGGGGAGCAGATACGCAGTATTTT. The chain has TRBV4-2 and TRBJ2-3; TRBD2 might be the D (6 bases). V was pared by 0 bases and J by 4 bases, with 14 bases between. CDR1 and CDR2 from the germline V gene are LGHNA and YNFKEQ. CDR3 size: 16 residues.